In its sample, the clone carrying this TCR beta chain ranks as large. The protocol attached unique molecular identifiers to individual cDNA molecules. One entry per CDR3 protein, called by TCRdb with MiXCR from the 5' RACE reads. This sample has 60,000 or so distinct CDR3 sequences; around 12% occur once, and the top ten carry about 1.3%. The entry originates in a study of early T cells in non-severe SARS-CoV-2 infection. Study details: Chains stayed unpaired after sequencing of bulk RNA from unsorted whole blood.

This TCR was sampled from an adult who was a healthcare worker with PCR-confirmed SARS-CoV-2 infection or an uninfected control (not recorded which). The specimen comprised whole blood, sampled at baseline.

The chain's CDR3 is CASSWWSVGAGANVLTF. CDR3 in DNA: TGTGCCAGCAGCTGGTGGTCGGTAGGCGCTGGGGCCAACGTCCTGACTTTC. The V call is TRBV7-2, the J call TRBJ2-6; no clear D gene. The CDR3 has 17 amino acids. In germline, CDR1 is SGHTA, CDR2 FQGNSA. V lost 4 bases and J lost 2, with 15 bases in between.